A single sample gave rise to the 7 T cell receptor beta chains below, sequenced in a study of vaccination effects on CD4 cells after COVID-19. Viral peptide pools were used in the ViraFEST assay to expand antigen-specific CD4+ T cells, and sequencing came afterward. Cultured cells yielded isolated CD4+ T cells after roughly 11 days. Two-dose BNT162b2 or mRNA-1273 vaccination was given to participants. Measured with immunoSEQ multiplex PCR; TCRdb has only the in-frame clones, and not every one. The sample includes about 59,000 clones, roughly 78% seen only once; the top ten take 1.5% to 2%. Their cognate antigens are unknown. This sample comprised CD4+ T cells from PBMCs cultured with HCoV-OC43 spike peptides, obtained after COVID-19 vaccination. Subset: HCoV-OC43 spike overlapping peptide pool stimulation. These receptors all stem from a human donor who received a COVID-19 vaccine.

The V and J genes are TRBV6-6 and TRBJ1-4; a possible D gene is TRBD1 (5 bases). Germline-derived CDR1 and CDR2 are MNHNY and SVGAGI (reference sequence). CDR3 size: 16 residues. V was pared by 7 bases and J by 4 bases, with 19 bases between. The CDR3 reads CASTSSKGPHNEKLFF. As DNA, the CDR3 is TGTGCCAGCACCTCCAGTAAGGGACCTCATAATGAAAAACTGTTTTTT.

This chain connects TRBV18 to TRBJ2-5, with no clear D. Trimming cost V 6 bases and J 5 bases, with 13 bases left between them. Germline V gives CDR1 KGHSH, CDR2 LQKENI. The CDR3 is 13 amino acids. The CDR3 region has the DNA TGTGCCAGCTCTGTGTCCCTCAGGGAGACCCAGTACTTC. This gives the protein CASSVSLRETQYF.

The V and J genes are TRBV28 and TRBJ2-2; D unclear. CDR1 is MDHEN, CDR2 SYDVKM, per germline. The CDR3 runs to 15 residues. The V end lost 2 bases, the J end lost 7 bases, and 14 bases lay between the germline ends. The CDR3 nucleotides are TGTGCCAGCAGTTTAACAACCGGGCCGGGCGGGGAGCTGTTTTTT. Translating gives CASSLTTGPGGELFF.

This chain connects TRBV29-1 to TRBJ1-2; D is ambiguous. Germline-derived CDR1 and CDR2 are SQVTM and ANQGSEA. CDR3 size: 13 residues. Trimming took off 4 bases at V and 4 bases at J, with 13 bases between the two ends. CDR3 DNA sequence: TGCAGCGTTGCGGGCCGTGGAGGCTATGGCTACACCTTC. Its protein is CSVAGRGGYGYTF.

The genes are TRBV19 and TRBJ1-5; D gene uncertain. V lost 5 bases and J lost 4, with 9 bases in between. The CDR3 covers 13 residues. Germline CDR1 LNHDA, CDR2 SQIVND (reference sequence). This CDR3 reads CASSPGFNQPQHF. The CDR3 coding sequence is TGTGCCAGTAGTCCGGGGTTTAATCAGCCCCAGCATTTT. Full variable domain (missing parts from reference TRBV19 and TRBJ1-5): DGGITQSPKYLFRKEGQNVTLSCEQNLNHDAMYWYRQDPGQGLRLIYYSQIVNDFQKGDIAEGYSVSREKKESFPLTVTSAQKNPTAFYLCASSPGFNQPQHFGDGTRLSIL.

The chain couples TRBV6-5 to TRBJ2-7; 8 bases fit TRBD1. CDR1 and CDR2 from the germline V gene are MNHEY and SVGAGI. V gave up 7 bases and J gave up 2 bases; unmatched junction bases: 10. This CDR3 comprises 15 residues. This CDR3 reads CASTQGAGVPYEQYV. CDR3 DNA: TGTGCCAGCACCCAGGGGGCGGGCGTCCCCTACGAGCAGTACGTC.

The chain's CDR3 is CASSPASNQPQHF. The CDR3 DNA follows: TGTGCCAGCTCACCAGCGAGCAATCAGCCCCAGCATTTT. The chain combines TRBV18 with TRBJ1-5; D is unresolved. V lost 2 bases and J 1 base, leaving 3 bases between the germline ends. The CDR3 length is 13 residues. Germline-derived CDR1 and CDR2 are KGHSH and LQKENI. The full variable domain, its missing parts supplied by reference TRBV18 and TRBJ1-5, is NAGVMQNPRHLVRRRGQEARLRCSPMKGHSHVYWYRQLPEEGLKFMVYLQKENIIDESGMPKERFSAEFPKEGPSILRIQQVVRGDSAAYFCASSPASNQPQHFGDGTRLSIL.